Sequencing of this TCR beta chain was carried out in a study of cytomegalovirus exposure and HLA in healthy donors. Study overall: Earlier work reported approximately 110 million unique TCR beta sequences from about 180 million T cells. General study points: An observed cluster of highly shared sequence variants was recorded as a likely sequencing artifact. A later analysis linked a missense variant in DCLRE1C to the trimming of TCR beta V and J genes. A few chains tied to CMV proved CMV antigen-specific in vitro.

13 Jbeta primers and 60 Vbeta primers were used for the PCR. The table came from immunoSEQ multiplex PCR; TCRdb's copy has only in-frame clones and leaves some out. Counted here are about 140,000 clones, around 57% occurring once; the ten biggest clones make up roughly 1.9%. The CDR3 contains 13 residues. Germline CDR1 reads SGHNT; CDR2 reads YYREEE (reference sequence). V lost 1 base and J lost 2, with 6 bases in between. A remark on this clone: Its antigen remains unidentified.

Sequenced input: PBMCs. This sequence was found in a male donor in good health and CMV-seronegative. The chain combines TRBV5-4 with TRBJ1-1; D is unresolved. CDR3 sequence: CASSLWRNTEAFF. The CDR3 coding sequence is TGTGCCAGCAGCTTGTGGAGAAACACTGAAGCTTTCTTT.